The 28 T cell receptor beta chains below were found in one sample sequenced in a study of blood T cell repertoires in COVID-19. The data were produced by immunoSEQ multiplex PCR, yet TCRdb's version contains in-frame clones alone and is incomplete. The sample holds under 300,000 clones, approximately 91% seen once. Sequencing was performed on PBMCs or T cells enriched from blood (not recorded which). Source of these receptors: a woman aged 25 to 39 who had recovered from COVID-19.

The chain recombines TRBV11-2 with TRBJ1-5, with D tentatively TRBD1 (5 bases). The CDR3 length is 15 residues. Trimming took off 1 base at V and 6 bases at J, with 13 bases between the two ends. Germline CDR1 and CDR2: SGHAT and FQNNGV. The CDR3 DNA sequence: TGTGCCAGCAGCTTAGGGCAGGGATGGCTTCAGCCCCAGCATTTT. It is translated as CASSLGQGWLQPQHF.

The rearrangement links TRBV2 to TRBJ1-5; D is possibly TRBD1 (5 bases). V was shortened by 3 bases and J by 5 bases, with 11 bases between the two germline ends. Germline V gene sequence: CDR1 SNHLY, CDR2 FYNNEI. The CDR3 runs to 14 residues. The DNA of the CDR3 is TGTGCCAGCAGTGATGCTCAGGGTGATCAGCCCCAGCATTTT. Amino acid sequence: CASSDAQGDQPQHF. Full variable domain (remainder filled in from reference TRBV2 and TRBJ1-5): EPEVTQTPSHQVTQMGQEVILRCVPISNHLYFYWYRQILGQKVEFLVSFYNNEISEKSEIFDDQFSVERPDGSNFTLKIRSTKLEDSAMYFCASSDAQGDQPQHFGDGTRLSIL.

Concerning this clone itself: Other DNA sequences in this sample translate to the same CDR3. This chain joins TRBV7-9 and TRBJ1-1; D not certain. The CDR3 spans 13 residues. Germline-derived CDR1 and CDR2 are SEHNR and FQNEAQ (reference sequence). The V gene lost 1 base and the J gene lost 2 bases, with 5 bases spanning the gap. The CDR3 nucleotides read TGTGCCAGCAGCTTAGACAGTAACACTGAAGCTTTCTTT. This sequence encodes CASSLDSNTEAFF.

The chain joins TRBV7-8 to TRBJ2-2; 8 bases are shared with TRBD1. This CDR3 is built from 13 residues. J was trimmed by 5 bases and V by 11 bases; bases with no gene match: 7. The V gene's germline CDR1 is SGHVS and CDR2 FQNEAQ. CDR3 DNA sequence: TGTGCCGTGTGGACAGGGCGAACCGGGGAGCTGTTTTTT. The encoded protein is CAVWTGRTGELFF.

The chain links TRBV5-1 to TRBJ1-1; weak D call: TRBD1 (6 bases). The V end lost 2 bases, the J end lost 3 bases, and 17 bases lay between the germline ends. This CDR3 is built from 16 residues. Germline assignment: CDR1 SGHRS and CDR2 YFSETQ. The CDR3 is CASSFTTGIGDTEAFF. The CDR3 DNA reads TGCGCCAGCAGCTTTACAACAGGGATCGGGGACACTGAAGCTTTCTTT. Complete variable domain (other parts from reference TRBV5-1 and TRBJ1-1): KAGVTQTPRYLIKTRGQQVTLSCSPISGHRSVSWYQQTPGQGLQFLFEYFSETQRNKGNFPGRFSGRQFSNSRSEMNVSTLELGDSALYLCASSFTTGIGDTEAFFGQGTRLTVV.

V and J are TRBV9 and TRBJ2-1, with D tentatively TRBD2 (5 bases). Per the germline V gene, CDR1 is SGDLS and CDR2 is YYNGEE. Trimming removed 4 bases from V and 2 bases from J, with 19 bases in between. The CDR3 has 17 amino acids. CDR3 sequence (DNA): TGTGCCAGCAGCCCCCGGGGAGAAAGCCCAGCCTACAATGAGCAGTTCTTC. Translation: CASSPRGESPAYNEQFF.

The CDR3 is CASSESGVGSYEQYF. In nucleotides, the CDR3 is TGTGCCAGCAGTGAAAGCGGGGTGGGCTCCTACGAGCAGTACTTC. This chain joins TRBV2 and TRBJ2-7; 7 bases agree with TRBD2. With 2 bases clipped from V and 0 bases from J, the junction kept 4 bases outside the gene matches. Germline CDR1 is SNHLY and CDR2 is FYNNEI. The CDR3 covers 15 residues. Using reference TRBV2 and TRBJ2-7 for the parts outside the CDR3, the full variable domain is EPEVTQTPSHQVTQMGQEVILRCVPISNHLYFYWYRQILGQKVEFLVSFYNNEISEKSEIFDDQFSVERPDGSNFTLKIRSTKLEDSAMYFCASSESGVGSYEQYFGPGTRLTVT.

The chain employs TRBV29-1 and TRBJ1-2, with TRBD1 matching over 9 bases. The V and J ends lost 1 base and 6 bases, in that order; junction bases with no gene match: 0. The CDR3 runs to 12 residues. CDR1 and CDR2 from the germline V gene are SQVTM and ANQGSEA. CDR3 sequence (DNA): TGCAGCGTTGAAGGGACAGGGGATGGCTACACCTTC. This codes for CSVEGTGDGYTF.

This clone is a singleton in its sample. The V gene is TRBV9, the J gene TRBJ2-5; TRBD2 matches at 10 bases. Germline trimming cut 4 bases from V and 3 bases from J; bases unmatched to any gene: 9. Germline CDR1 SGDLS, CDR2 YYNGEE. The CDR3 has 16 residues. CDR3: CASSHNLAGVEETQYF. The CDR3 nucleotides read TGTGCCAGCAGCCACAATCTAGCGGGAGTCGAAGAGACCCAGTACTTC.

This chain links TRBV14 with TRBJ1-3; no firm D call. Germline values: CDR1 SGHDN, CDR2 FVKESK. Trimming took off 5 bases at V and 8 bases at J, with 10 bases between the two ends. CDR3 size: 12 residues. CDR3 sequence (DNA): TGTGCCAGCAGCAAACCCGAGGACACCATATATTTT. Amino acid sequence: CASSKPEDTIYF.

The rearrangement joins TRBV11-3 to TRBJ1-4; 7 bases align to TRBD1. The junction had 5 bases not matched to a gene; V was cut back by 4 bases and J by 3 bases. This CDR3 has 15 amino acids. From germline, CDR1 is SGHNT and CDR2 YENEEA. The DNA for the CDR3 is TGTGCCAGCAGCTCCCAGGGGGGTGCTAATGAAAAACTGTTTTTT. It translates to CASSSQGGANEKLFF.

This clone was recorded once. The rearrangement uses TRBV7-8 and TRBJ2-1; possible D gene TRBD1, 6 bases. Trimming removed 2 bases at V and 6 bases at J, with 8 bases between. Germline loops: CDR1 SGHVS, CDR2 FQNEAQ. The CDR3 is 13 amino acids. The CDR3 sequence: CASSLRGFNEQFF. CDR3 DNA sequence: TGTGCCAGCAGCTTAAGGGGGTTCAATGAGCAGTTCTTC.

The genes are TRBV7-9 and TRBJ1-3; D not certain. The V gene's germline CDR1 is SEHNR and CDR2 FQNEAQ (reference sequence). V gave up 9 bases and J gave up 4 bases, with 16 bases separating them. CDR3 length equals 14 residues. The CDR3, as DNA: TGTGCCAGTCTCGGACTCCGCACCGGAAACACCATATATTTT. Translated, it gives CASLGLRTGNTIYF.

The rearrangement uses TRBV27 and TRBJ2-7; 8 positions agree with TRBD2. CDR3 length equals 14 residues. The junction had 14 bases not matched to a gene; V was cut back by 10 bases and J by 6 bases. CDR1 is MNHEY and CDR2 is SMNVEV in the germline V gene (reference sequence). The chain's CDR3 is CATGGGLGAFEQYF. CDR3 sequence (DNA): TGTGCCACCGGGGGGGGACTAGGGGCTTTCGAGCAGTACTTC.

The chain has TRBV27 and TRBJ2-3, with 8 bases matching TRBD1. After removal of 2 bases from V and 4 bases from J, the junction contained 5 bases not matched to a gene. This CDR3 comprises 15 residues. Germline-derived CDR1 and CDR2 are MNHEY and SMNVEV (reference sequence). CDR3 loop: CASSLDDRGADTQYF. As DNA, the CDR3 is TGTGCCAGCAGTTTAGATGACAGGGGAGCAGATACGCAGTATTTT.

This sequence joins TRBV28 and TRBJ1-5, with 11 bases aligning to TRBD1. V was clipped by 8 bases and J by 6 bases; unmatched bases: 12. The CDR3 is made up of 16 amino acids. CDR1 and CDR2 from the germline V gene are MDHEN and SYDVKM. This chain's CDR3 is CASPPTGTGGVQPQHF. CDR3 coding DNA: TGTGCCAGCCCCCCTACAGGGACAGGGGGTGTTCAGCCCCAGCATTTT.

The rearrangement uses TRBV9 and TRBJ2-1, with 7 bases aligning to TRBD2. The CDR3 has 15 residues. The J segment lost 6 bases and the V segment lost 0 bases, leaving 6 bases of the junction unmatched. Germline V gene lookup returns CDR1 SGDLS and CDR2 YYNGEE. The CDR3 region is CASSVGGGRGNEQFF. CDR3 nucleotide sequence: TGTGCCAGCAGCGTAGGAGGCGGGAGAGGCAATGAGCAGTTCTTC.

As regards this clone: The same CDR3 can be traced to other DNA sequences in this sample. The gene calls are TRBV28 and TRBJ1-2; perhaps TRBD1 as D (5 bases). CDR1 and CDR2 (germline): MDHEN, SYDVKM. Trimming removed 3 bases at V and 5 bases at J, with 10 bases between. This CDR3 comprises 13 residues. The CDR3 reads CASSFGQGYGYTF. CDR3 sequence (DNA): TGTGCCAGCAGTTTTGGGCAGGGATATGGCTACACCTTC.

The V call is TRBV5-1, the J call TRBJ2-5; no clear D. The CDR3 consists of 12 residues. CDR1 and CDR2 from the germline V gene are SGHRS and YFSETQ. Trimming pared 3 bases from V and 5 bases from J, leaving 8 bases between. The CDR3, as DNA: TGCGCCAGCAGCTCCTCCCTGGAGACCCAGTACTTC. This gives the protein CASSSSLETQYF.

The chain is built from TRBV11-2 and TRBJ2-2; a possible D gene is TRBD2 (7 bases). Germline lookup yields CDR1 SGHAT and CDR2 FQNNGV. There are 14 residues in the CDR3. The V gene lost 5 bases and the J gene lost 6 bases, with 13 bases spanning the gap. CDR3 amino acids: CASSLVGGPGELFF. CDR3 DNA: TGTGCCAGCAGCCTCGTCGGGGGGCCCGGGGAGCTGTTTTTT.

The chain uses TRBV11-3 and TRBJ2-2; 9 bases are a match to TRBD1. The CDR3 totals 17 residues. Germline CDR1 and CDR2: SGHNT and YENEEA. V trimming: 3 bases; J trimming: 2 bases; junction bases outside the gene matches: 7. The CDR3 reads CASSFGWTGANTGELFF. DNA of the CDR3: TGTGCCAGCAGCTTCGGATGGACAGGGGCTAACACCGGGGAGCTGTTTTTT.

The V call is TRBV28, the J call TRBJ1-2, with D perhaps TRBD1 (6 bases). This CDR3 region has 15 residues. Trimming removed 2 bases from V and 4 bases from J, with 14 bases in between. Looked up from germline, CDR1 is MDHEN and CDR2 is SYDVKM. CDR3 sequence: CASSLRGAQLYGYTF. Written as DNA, the CDR3 is TGTGCCAGCAGTTTACGGGGGGCGCAGCTCTATGGCTACACCTTC.

The rearrangement joins TRBV15 to TRBJ1-2, with D possibly being TRBD1 (6 bases). The CDR3 length is 15 residues. Trimming removed 2 bases at V and 3 bases at J, with 13 bases between. From germline, CDR1 is LNHNV and CDR2 YYDKDF (reference sequence). This CDR3 is CATSRTGSGYYGYTF. In DNA form, the CDR3 reads TGTGCCACCAGCAGAACAGGGAGCGGCTACTATGGCTACACCTTC.

J is TRBJ1-1 and V is TRBV27; D unresolved. CDR3 length equals 13 residues. Germline V gives CDR1 MNHEY, CDR2 SMNVEV (reference sequence). V dropped 11 bases and J dropped 1 base, with 14 bases sitting between them. In DNA form, the CDR3 reads TGTGCCGTTGGAACCGGGAGGAACACTGAAGCTTTCTTT. Translated, it gives CAVGTGRNTEAFF.

Here the CDR3 reads CASSQEEYEQFF. The CDR3 bases are TGTGCCAGCAGCCAAGAGGAGTATGAGCAGTTCTTC. The chain recombines TRBV4-2 with TRBJ2-1; D unresolved. Trimming took off 0 bases at V and 8 bases at J, with 5 bases between the two ends. Germline V CDR1 and CDR2: LGHNA, YNFKEQ. CDR3 length equals 12 residues.

The rearrangement links TRBV7-6 to TRBJ2-1, with a weak D call TRBD2 (6 bases). Germline loops: CDR1 SGHVS, CDR2 FNYEAQ. The length of the CDR3 is 15 residues. Trimming stripped 3 bases from V and 4 bases from J, with 13 bases between. The CDR3 here is CASSFLEEGYNEQFF. CDR3 DNA sequence: TGTGCCAGCAGCTTCCTAGAGGAGGGTTACAATGAGCAGTTCTTC.

This chain uses TRBV18 with TRBJ1-1; D not certain. This CDR3 contains 13 residues. Germline lookup yields CDR1 KGHSH and CDR2 LQKENI. V lost 8 bases and J lost 2, with 12 bases in between. The CDR3 spells CASLATLNTEAFF. Here the CDR3 DNA reads TGTGCCAGCCTAGCAACGTTAAACACTGAAGCTTTCTTT.

The rearrangement links TRBV4-3 to TRBJ1-4; 9 nucleotides agree with TRBD1. Looked up from germline, CDR1 is LGHNA and CDR2 is YSLEER. The CDR3 loop spans 18 amino acids. The J segment lost 8 bases and the V segment lost 2 bases, leaving 15 bases of the junction unmatched. This CDR3 is CASSQPPGTGRGVEKLFF. In nucleotides, the CDR3 is TGCGCCAGCAGCCAACCCCCCGGGACAGGGAGAGGGGTCGAAAAACTGTTTTTT.